Sequencing of this TCR beta chain was carried out in a study of T cell repertoires in cytomegalovirus infection. Overall study: Shared public TCR beta signatures pointed to both CMV infection and a matching HLA type.

About this clonotype: No antigen is known for it.

The germline V gene encodes CDR1 MNHNS and CDR2 SASEGT. V dropped 6 bases and J dropped 4 bases, with 16 bases sitting between them. The CDR3 is 15 amino acids. TCRdb re-called the reads through MiXCR, storing one row per CDR3 protein. The table lists roughly 500,000 distinct CDR3 sequences, roughly a third of them singletons, with 15% to 20% in the top ten. The material was cultured PBMCs, obtained from culture after CMV antigen stimulation. The chain recombines TRBV6-1 with TRBJ2-4; perhaps D is TRBD1 or TRBD2 (6 bases each). This receptor was obtained from a human donor in good health (CMV status not recorded). Some clones in this sample may be carry-over from other donors' samples. The CDR3 bases are TGTGCCAGCAGCACCGATGGGGGGCCAAAAAACATTCAGTACTTC. Residues: CASSTDGGPKNIQYF.